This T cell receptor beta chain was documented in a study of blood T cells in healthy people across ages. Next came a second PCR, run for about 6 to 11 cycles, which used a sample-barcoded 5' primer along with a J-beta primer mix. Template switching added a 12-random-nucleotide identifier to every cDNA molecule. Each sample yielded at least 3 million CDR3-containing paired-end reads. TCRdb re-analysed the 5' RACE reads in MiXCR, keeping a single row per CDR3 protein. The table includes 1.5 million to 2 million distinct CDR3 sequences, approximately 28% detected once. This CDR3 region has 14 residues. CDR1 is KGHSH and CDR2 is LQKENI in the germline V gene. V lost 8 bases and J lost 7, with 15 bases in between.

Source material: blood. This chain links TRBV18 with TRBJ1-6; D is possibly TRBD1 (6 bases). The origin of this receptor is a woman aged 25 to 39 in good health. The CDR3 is CASVQYQGNSPLHF. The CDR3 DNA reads TGTGCCAGCGTCCAATATCAGGGGAATTCACCCCTCCACTTT.